This TCR delta chain comes out of a study of gamma-delta T cells after stem cell transplantation. The length of the CDR3 is 24 residues. Trimming took 4 bases from V and 1 from J; bases not matched to a gene: 37. Looked up from germline, CDR1 is TVYSNPD and CDR2 is GDNSRS (reference sequence). By share of the sample, this clone is large (0.1 to 1%). This specimen includes other DNA sequences encoding the same CDR3. TCRdb re-called the RT-PCR reads via CATT. Seen here are 950 to 1,300 delta-chain clones, 9.5% to 15% observed once, and the top ten hold 50% to 60%. V and J are TRDV3 and TRDJ1; 9 nucleotides agree with TRDD2. Sequencing was carried out using gamma-delta T cells. The source of this sequence is a human donor. It is not recorded whose cells these are; they may come from a transplant donor. CDR3 region: CASGVFGLPTNGIVLGISTDKLIF. In DNA, the CDR3 is TGTGCCTCGGGGGTGTTTGGCCTTCCTACTAACGGTATTGTACTGGGGATTTCCACCGATAAACTCATCTTT.